One sample yielded the 13 T cell receptor beta chains listed below, sequenced in a study of PD-1 blockade in classical Hodgkin lymphoma. Autologous stem cell transplantation was followed by relapse in every patient, and brentuximab vedotin exposure varied. Repertoires were generated with immunoSEQ multiplex PCR, while TCRdb's copy carries only in-frame clones and drops some. The table records 25,000 to 35,000 clones, approximately 87% of them present only once. Sequenced here: peripheral blood mononuclear cells (PBMCs), sampled before the second cycle of nivolumab. The source of these receptors is a human donor with classical Hodgkin lymphoma.

The genes are TRBV5-6 and TRBJ2-5; D is uncertain. Trimming took 0 bases from V and 3 from J, leaving 6 bases between them. Germline values: CDR1 SGHDT, CDR2 YYEEEE. The CDR3 is 13 residues long. The CDR3 region is CASSLEPKETQYF. CDR3 DNA: TGTGCCAGCAGCTTGGAGCCCAAAGAGACCCAGTACTTC. Full variable domain (rest looked up from reference TRBV5-6 and TRBJ2-5): DAGVTQSPTHLIKTRGQQVTLRCSPKSGHDTVSWYQQALGQGPQFIFQYYEEEERQRGNFPDRFSGHQFPNYSSELNVNALLLGDSALYLCASSLEPKETQYFGPGTRLLVL.

This chain connects TRBV28 to TRBJ1-1; D uncertain. The CDR3 has 14 residues. V shed 3 bases and J shed 5 bases, with 13 bases lying between them. Germline CDR1 and CDR2: MDHEN and SYDVKM. The CDR3 nucleotides are TGTGCCAGCAGTTTTTTGGGTCTGGGGACTGAAGCTTTCTTT. Encoded protein: CASSFLGLGTEAFF.

This clone has only one observation. The gene calls are TRBV30 and TRBJ1-4; D not certain. The CDR3 loop spans 16 amino acids. Trimming shortened V by 2 bases and J by 6 bases, and 19 bases separated the two germline ends. Germline loops: CDR1 GTSNPN, CDR2 SVGIG (reference sequence). The CDR3 loop is CAWSSARVRVDEKLFF. The DNA for the CDR3 is TGTGCCTGGAGTTCGGCCCGGGTACGGGTGGATGAAAAACTGTTTTTT. Combining the CDR3 with reference TRBV30 and TRBJ1-4 gives the whole variable domain SQTIHQWPATLVQPVGSPLSLECTVEGTSNPNLYWYRQAAGRGLQLLFYSVGIGQISSEVPQNLSASRPQDRQFILSSKKLLLSDSGFYLCAWSSARVRVDEKLFFGSGTQLSVL.

The V gene is TRBV10-3, the J gene TRBJ2-5; D possibly corresponds to TRBD2 (6 bases). This CDR3 spans 14 amino acids. V was pared by 1 base and J by 4 bases, with 10 bases between. Germline CDR1 and CDR2: ENHRY and SYGVKD. CDR3 protein: CAISELAGGETQYF. The DNA for the CDR3 is TGTGCCATCAGTGAGTTGGCCGGGGGAGAGACCCAGTACTTC.

V is TRBV11-2 and J is TRBJ2-7; TRBD1 aligns across 9 bases. With V trimmed by 5 bases and J by 7 bases, 9 bases remained unmatched. The CDR3 runs to 14 residues. Germline assignment: CDR1 SGHAT and CDR2 FQNNGV. DNA for the CDR3: TGTGCCAGCAGCAATACACAGGGGGCGAAAGAGCAGTACTTC. Translating gives CASSNTQGAKEQYF.

The chain carries TRBV15 and TRBJ2-1; D possibly corresponds to TRBD2 (6 bases). The V end was cut by 6 bases, the J end by 5 bases, with 17 bases between. Looked up from germline, CDR1 is LNHNV and CDR2 is YYDKDF (reference sequence). There are 15 residues in the CDR3. CDR3 loop: CATRKYYSGDNEQFF. CDR3 nucleotides: TGTGCCACCAGAAAATATTACTCGGGAGACAATGAGCAGTTCTTC.

V gene TRBV7-2 combines with J gene TRBJ2-7, with 7 bases identical to TRBD1. The CDR3 loop spans 13 amino acids. The V gene end was trimmed by 0 bases and the J gene end by 11 bases; junction bases not matched to a gene: 7. Germline CDR1 and CDR2: SGHTA and FQGNSA. DNA for the CDR3: TGTGCCAGCAGCTTAGCGGGGACAGCCGATAAGTACTTC. This encodes CASSLAGTADKYF.

The chain joins TRBV7-9 to TRBJ2-6; 7 bases are a match to TRBD2. CDR3 length: 16 residues. Trimming cost V 4 bases and J 3 bases; bases outside gene matches: 6. The germline V gene encodes CDR1 SEHNR and CDR2 FQNEAQ (reference sequence). The CDR3 region has the DNA TGTGCCAGCAGCTACCTAGGGAGGGGTGGGGCCAACGTCCTGACTTTC. This sequence encodes CASSYLGRGGANVLTF.

The chain is built from TRBV5-1 and TRBJ2-2, with D perhaps TRBD2 (5 bases). The CDR3 is 15 amino acids. Trimming cost V 0 bases and J 4 bases, with 10 bases left between them. CDR1 is SGHRS and CDR2 is YFSETQ in the germline V gene. As DNA, the CDR3 is TGCGCCAGCAGCTTGGATCCTAGCCGCACCGGGGAGCTGTTTTTT. Translation: CASSLDPSRTGELFF.

V usage is TRBV15 and J usage is TRBJ1-5, with D possibly TRBD1 on 6 matching bases. Germline values: CDR1 LNHNV, CDR2 YYDKDF (reference sequence). The CDR3 has 17 residues. V lost 2 bases, J lost 0 bases, and 14 bases lay in between. For the CDR3, the DNA is TGTGCCACCAGCAGATCTACAGGGTTTTATAGCAATCAGCCCCAGCATTTT. This translates into CATSRSTGFYSNQPQHF.

This chain joins TRBV27 and TRBJ1-2, with TRBD1 identical over 9 bases. CDR1 is MNHEY, CDR2 SMNVEV, per germline (reference sequence). CDR3 size: 16 residues. V gave up 6 bases and J gave up 6 bases; unmatched junction bases: 14. The CDR3 here is CASSFKGQGVYDGYTF. The CDR3, as DNA: TGTGCCAGCAGCTTTAAGGGACAGGGTGTGTACGATGGCTACACCTTC.

The chain links TRBV7-6 to TRBJ2-1; TRBD2 aligns across 12 bases. In germline, CDR1 is SGHVS, CDR2 FNYEAQ. This CDR3 has 17 residues. V was pared by 4 bases and J by 7 bases, with 11 bases of the junction left unmatched. In nucleotides, the CDR3 is TGTGCCAGCAGCTCGACTAGCGGGAGAGAGGGGAGGAATGAGCAGTTCTTC. Protein product: CASSSTSGREGRNEQFF.

This clone was seen a few times. The chain recombines TRBV30 with TRBJ2-1; D assignment may be TRBD1 or TRBD2 (6 bases each). The CDR3 covers 14 residues. CDR1 GTSNPN and CDR2 SVGIG come from the germline V gene (reference sequence). Trimming took 5 bases from V and 8 from J, leaving 19 bases between them. The CDR3 DNA sequence: TGTGCCTGGGAACAGGGAGGTCTCGGGGATGAGCAGTTCTTC. It translates to CAWEQGGLGDEQFF.